Below are 24 T cell receptor beta chains sequenced from a single sample in a study of shared clonotypes between healthy human individuals. Only in-frame clones appear in the TCRdb table, and some are missing; sequencing was by immunoSEQ multiplex PCR. In the table there are about 490,000 clones, approximately 84% of which are singletons. Sequenced sample: PBMCs. These receptors came from a woman aged 40 to 49 in good health. Some clones in this sample may be carry-over from other donors' samples.

This clone was picked up one time. This chain joins TRBV7-2 and TRBJ2-4; 7 positions match TRBD1. Germline loops: CDR1 SGHTA, CDR2 FQGNSA. V lost 3 bases, J lost 4 bases, and 6 bases stayed unmatched. This CDR3 region has 15 residues. The CDR3 coding sequence is TGTGCCAGCAGCTTTCAACAGGGGTGGAAAAACATTCAGTACTTC. Protein product: CASSFQQGWKNIQYF. Full variable domain (remainder filled in from reference TRBV7-2 and TRBJ2-4): GAGVSQSPSNKVTEKGKDVELRCDPISGHTALYWYRQSLGQGLEFLIYFQGNSAPDKSGLPSDRFSAERTGGSVSTLTIQRTQQEDSAVYLCASSFQQGWKNIQYFGAGTRLSVL.

The gene calls are TRBV11-3 and TRBJ2-7; 12 positions match TRBD1. From germline, CDR1 is SGHNT and CDR2 YENEEA. V lost 5 bases and J lost 6; bases outside the gene matches: 5. The CDR3 runs to 14 residues. CDR3 sequence: CASSPGQGAFEQYF. CDR3 in DNA: TGTGCCAGCAGCCCGGGACAGGGGGCGTTCGAGCAGTACTTC. The full variable domain, its missing parts supplied by reference TRBV11-3 and TRBJ2-7, is EAGVVQSPRYKIIEKKQPVAFWCNPISGHNTLYWYLQNLGQGPELLIRYENEEAVDDSQLPKDRFSAERLKGVDSTLKIQPAELGDSAVYLCASSPGQGAFEQYFGPGTRLTVT.

V gene TRBV28 combines with J gene TRBJ1-4, with TRBD1 matching over 7 bases. The CDR3 sequence is 13 residues long. Trimming cost V 7 bases and J 8 bases; bases outside gene matches: 7. Germline V gene lookup returns CDR1 MDHEN and CDR2 SYDVKM. CDR3 nucleotide sequence: TGTGCCAGCAAGGGCAGGGGGAGGGAAAAACTGTTTTTT. Amino acids: CASKGRGREKLFF.

The chain is built from TRBV10-2 and TRBJ1-1, with 7 nucleotides matching TRBD1. The V and J ends lost 8 bases and 10 bases, in that order; junction bases with no gene match: 7. CDR3 length equals 11 residues. Germline assignment: CDR1 WSHSY and CDR2 SAAADI. CDR3 in amino acids: CASADRERAFF. CDR3 bases: TGCGCCAGCGCCGACAGGGAGAGAGCTTTCTTT.

The table lists this clone with a few counts. The genes are TRBV2 and TRBJ1-2; tentative D call: TRBD1 (5 bases). V gave up 8 bases and J gave up 7 bases, with 11 bases separating them. The CDR3 runs 11 residues. Germline V gene data show CDR1 as SNHLY and CDR2 as FYNNEI. CDR3 amino acids: CASGGGFGYTF. As DNA, the CDR3 is TGTGCCAGCGGGGGAGGGTTTGGCTACACCTTC.

This chain connects TRBV6-5 to TRBJ2-7, with 12 bases fitting TRBD2. The germline CDR1 and CDR2 sequences are MNHEY and SVGAGI. After removal of 5 bases from V and 11 bases from J, the junction contained 13 bases not matched to a gene. This CDR3 has 15 residues. The CDR3 here is CASSTSTSGSAEEYF. CDR3 coding DNA: TGTGCCAGCAGTACCTCGACTAGCGGGAGCGCAGAAGAGTACTTC.

The gene calls are TRBV18 and TRBJ1-3; possible D gene TRBD1, 5 bases. Germline V lookup: CDR1 KGHSH, CDR2 LQKENI. V dropped 1 base and J dropped 0 bases, with 13 bases sitting between them. The CDR3 has 17 amino acids. CDR3: CASSPQPGRLSGNTIYF. The CDR3 DNA sequence: TGTGCCAGCTCACCACAACCGGGACGGCTCTCTGGAAACACCATATATTTT.

The rearrangement joins TRBV5-1 to TRBJ2-2; D is undetermined. Germline V gene lookup returns CDR1 SGHRS and CDR2 YFSETQ. This CDR3 has 15 amino acids. V was trimmed by 0 bases and J by 1 base, leaving 7 bases between them. The CDR3 region has the DNA TGCGCCAGCAGCTTGGTGCCCCTGAACACCGGGGAGCTGTTTTTT. Translation gives CASSLVPLNTGELFF.

On this clone: With only one base between it and a far larger clone, this is likely a read error. This sample includes further DNA sequences coding for the same CDR3. This rearrangement joins TRBV30 to TRBJ1-1; D call uncertain. Germline-derived CDR1 and CDR2 are GTSNPN and SVGIG (reference sequence). The V end was cut by 2 bases, the J end by 1 base, with 23 bases between. This CDR3 contains 18 residues. CDR3 coding DNA: TGTGCCTGGAGTCCCTTCGGCTTGGGTGGGTTATGGAACACTGAAGCTTTCTTT. Its translation is CAWSPFGLGGLWNTEAFF.

This clone was counted many times. The chain carries TRBV7-6 and TRBJ2-1; 12 bases fit TRBD2. Germline V gene data show CDR1 as SGHVS and CDR2 as FNYEAQ. The CDR3 totals 15 residues. Trimming removed 6 bases from V and 3 bases from J; junction bases left unmatched: 3. DNA for the CDR3: TGTGCCAGCAGATCACTAGCGGGAGGCTACAATGAGCAGTTCTTC. This encodes CASRSLAGGYNEQFF.

The chain carries TRBV2 and TRBJ1-1, with unresolved D. This CDR3 comprises 14 residues. Germline CDR1 reads SNHLY; CDR2 reads FYNNEI. With 7 bases removed from V and 1 base from J, the gap between germline ends came to 13 bases. CDR3 sequence reads: CASNPHARNTEAFF. CDR3 nucleotides: TGTGCCAGCAATCCCCATGCACGGAACACTGAAGCTTTCTTT.

This clone has only one observation. V usage is TRBV28 and J usage is TRBJ2-7; 8 bases fit TRBD2. The CDR3 is made up of 20 amino acids. CDR1 MDHEN and CDR2 SYDVKM come from the germline V gene. Trimming removed 5 bases from V and 6 bases from J; junction bases left unmatched: 27. The CDR3 loop reads CASSPKPFSGSWAPFSEQYF. In nucleotides, the CDR3 is TGTGCCAGCAGTCCAAAACCCTTCAGCGGGAGTTGGGCCCCGTTTTCCGAGCAGTACTTC.

CDR3 protein: CASSSGRGTQAYEQYF. CDR3 nucleotide sequence: TGTGCCAGTAGCTCTGGCCGTGGGACGCAGGCCTACGAGCAGTACTTC. The chain uses TRBV19 and TRBJ2-7; the D call may be TRBD1 or TRBD2 (5 bases each). V shed 6 bases and J shed 2 bases, with 20 bases lying between them. The CDR3 extends over 16 amino acids. CDR1 is LNHDA and CDR2 is SQIVND in the germline V gene (reference sequence). Complete variable domain (other parts from reference TRBV19 and TRBJ2-7): DGGITQSPKYLFRKEGQNVTLSCEQNLNHDAMYWYRQDPGQGLRLIYYSQIVNDFQKGDIAEGYSVSREKKESFPLTVTSAQKNPTAFYLCASSSGRGTQAYEQYFGPGTRLTVT.

This rearrangement joins TRBV30 to TRBJ2-5, with D hard to call. V lost 0 bases to trimming and J lost 4 bases, with 9 bases between them. This CDR3 contains 13 residues. The germline CDR1 and CDR2 sequences are GTSNPN and SVGIG (reference sequence). CDR3 amino acids: CAWSVGNTETQYF. The CDR3 DNA is TGTGCCTGGAGTGTGGGGAATACAGAGACCCAGTACTTC.

The J gene is TRBJ2-5, the V gene TRBV19, with 7 nucleotides matching TRBD1. The CDR3 sequence is 15 residues long. CDR1 is LNHDA, CDR2 SQIVND, per germline (reference sequence). The junction had 8 bases not matched to a gene; V was cut back by 3 bases and J by 4 bases. CDR3 coding DNA: TGTGCCAGTAGTATCCGACAGGGTCGGGGAGAGACCCAGTACTTC. It specifies CASSIRQGRGETQYF.

The V call is TRBV19, the J call TRBJ2-3, with TRBD2 matching 10 bases. Germline values: CDR1 LNHDA, CDR2 SQIVND (reference sequence). V shed 5 bases and J 4 bases; nucleotides not matched to a gene: 3. This CDR3 spans 14 amino acids. DNA for the CDR3: TGTGCCAGTAGTTCTAGCGGGAGCCCAGATACGCAGTATTTT. Translating it yields CASSSSGSPDTQYF.

This chain uses TRBV5-4 with TRBJ1-5, with no clear D. CDR1 and CDR2 from the germline V gene are SGHNT and YYREEE (reference sequence). Trimming stripped 0 bases from V and 4 bases from J, with 5 bases between. There are 13 residues in the CDR3. CDR3 nucleotide sequence: TGTGCCAGCAGCTTGGATATGAATCAGCCCCAGCATTTT. This sequence encodes CASSLDMNQPQHF. The whole variable domain, filled in from reference TRBV5-4 and TRBJ1-5, reads ETGVTQSPTHLIKTRGQQVTLRCSSQSGHNTVSWYQQALGQGPQFIFQYYREEENGRGNFPPRFSGLQFPNYSSELNVNALELDDSALYLCASSLDMNQPQHFGDGTRLSIL.

To note about this clone: A far larger clone lies a single base away; this is likely a read error. The same CDR3 is also encoded by other DNA sequences in this sample. The genes are TRBV30 and TRBJ1-5, with D possibly TRBD1 on 6 matching bases. CDR1 GTSNPN and CDR2 SVGIG come from the germline V gene (reference sequence). The CDR3 is made up of 14 amino acids. CDR3 bases: TGTGCCTGGAGTACTGGACAGAACAATCAGCCCCAACATTTT. Translation gives CAWSTGQNNQPQHF.

V gene TRBV7-2 combines with J gene TRBJ2-1, with D maybe TRBD1 (5 bases). V gave up 0 bases and J gave up 0 bases, with 9 bases separating them. CDR1 and CDR2 from the germline V gene are SGHTA and FQGNSA. This CDR3 is 16 amino acids long. The CDR3: CASSLAARASYNEQFF. The CDR3 DNA is TGTGCCAGCAGCTTAGCGGCCAGGGCCTCCTACAATGAGCAGTTCTTC.

CDR3 DNA sequence: TGTGCCAGCACGCTTCGACAGGTTAACTATGGCTACACCTTC. Translation: CASTLRQVNYGYTF. The chain couples TRBV6-1 to TRBJ1-2; tentatively, D is TRBD1 (6 bases). V lost 7 bases and J 1 base, leaving 13 bases between the germline ends. The CDR3 loop spans 14 amino acids. Germline CDR1 MNHNS, CDR2 SASEGT.

This clone was seen just once. This sequence joins TRBV5-1 and TRBJ2-4; 10 nucleotides match TRBD2. CDR1 and CDR2 from the germline V gene are SGHRS and YFSETQ. The CDR3 spans 16 residues. Trimming removed 5 bases from V and 0 bases from J; junction bases left unmatched: 5. The CDR3 loop is CASRLGLAVAKNIQYF. For the CDR3, the DNA is TGCGCCAGCAGATTAGGACTAGCGGTAGCCAAAAACATTCAGTACTTC.

V is TRBV9 and J is TRBJ2-5; D tentatively reads TRBD1 or TRBD2 (7 bases each). Trimming removed 4 bases at V and 3 bases at J, with 13 bases between. This CDR3 is built from 14 residues. Germline CDR1 and CDR2: SGDLS and YYNGEE. For the CDR3, the DNA is TGTGCCAGCAGCCCAGGGGGGGGCAAAGAGACCCAGTACTTC. This translates into CASSPGGGKETQYF.

In this sample, this clone turned up once. This probably arose from a read error, given a far larger clone one base away. The rearrangement links TRBV1 to TRBJ1-2. TRBV1 is an annotated pseudogene. CDR3 length: 13 residues. The CDR3 bases are TGCACCAGCACTGTGCGAAAGACCTATGGCTACACCTTC. It encodes CTSTVRKTYGYTF.

Worth noting for this clone: At one end, the junction sequence differs from germline, possibly due to a read error. The chain carries TRBV7-7 and TRBJ2-1, with D possibly being TRBD1 (5 bases). The CDR3 extends over 15 amino acids. Germline CDR1 SSHAT, CDR2 FNYEAQ (reference sequence). The CDR3 is CASSLGRARSNEQFF. DNA of the CDR3: TGTGCTAGCAGCTTAGGCAGGGCCCGCTCCAATGAGCAGTTCTTC.